The clone carrying this TCR beta chain has ten or more counts. Its antigen is as yet unknown. These data originate in a study of T cells in Graves' hyperthyroidism and ophthalmopathy. Study results and limitations: Ophthalmopathy could be told apart from stable hyperthyroidism with a 13 V-J model.

Amplified regions were TCR beta CDR3 sequences from RNA transcripts. In the first-round RT-PCR of the TCR CDR3, the HTBI primer set was used. TCRdb reanalysed the multiplex PCR reads using MiXCR and keeps one entry per CDR3 protein. The sample contains approximately 530,000 distinct CDR3 sequences, 20% of which appear only once. Ophthalmopathy patients showed a Clinical Activity Score of at least 3, NOSPECS grade of at least 4 and duration under 3 months. Uncontrolled infection, other autoimmune disease, pregnancy and lactation each barred patients from inclusion. In germline, CDR1 is SGHRS, CDR2 YFSETQ. Trimming cost V 0 bases and J 0 bases, with 9 bases left between them. The CDR3 has 15 residues.

The gene calls are TRBV5-1 and TRBJ1-1; D unresolved. The source material was blood. The sequence was collected from a man aged 40-55 years with Graves' ophthalmopathy. CDR3 DNA: TGCGCCAGCAGCTTGGGGGCCAGGATGAACACTGAAGCTTTCTTT. This sequence encodes CASSLGARMNTEAFF.